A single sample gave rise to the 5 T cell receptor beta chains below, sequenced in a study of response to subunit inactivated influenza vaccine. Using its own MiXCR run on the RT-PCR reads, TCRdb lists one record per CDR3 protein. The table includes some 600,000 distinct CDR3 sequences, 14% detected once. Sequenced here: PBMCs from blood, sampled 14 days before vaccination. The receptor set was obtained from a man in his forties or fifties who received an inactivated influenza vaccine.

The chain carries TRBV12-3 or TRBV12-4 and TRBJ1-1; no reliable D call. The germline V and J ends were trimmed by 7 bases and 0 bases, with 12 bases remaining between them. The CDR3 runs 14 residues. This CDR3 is CASTRGGVNTEAFF. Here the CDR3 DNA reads TGTGCCAGCACCCGAGGAGGCGTGAACACTGAAGCTTTCTTT.

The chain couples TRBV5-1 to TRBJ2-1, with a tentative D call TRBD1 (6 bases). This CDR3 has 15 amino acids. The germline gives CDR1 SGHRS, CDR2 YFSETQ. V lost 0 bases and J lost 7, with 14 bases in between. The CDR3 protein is CASSLVQGVGNEQFF. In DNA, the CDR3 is TGCGCCAGCAGCTTGGTACAGGGTGTAGGGAATGAGCAGTTCTTC.

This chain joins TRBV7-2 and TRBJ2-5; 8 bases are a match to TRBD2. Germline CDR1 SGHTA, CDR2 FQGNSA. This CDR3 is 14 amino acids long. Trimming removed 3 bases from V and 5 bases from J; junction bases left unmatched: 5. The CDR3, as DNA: TGTGCCAGCAGCTTTGTGCGCGGGGGGGAGACCCAGTACTTC. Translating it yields CASSFVRGGETQYF.

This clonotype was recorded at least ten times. The CDR3 nucleotides are TGCGCCAGCAGCTTGGATGGGGGCTACGGGAACATTCAGTACTTC. Translating it yields CASSLDGGYGNIQYF. This chain joins TRBV5-1 and TRBJ2-4; D may be TRBD1 (6 bases). Deletions cut 0 bases from V and 7 bases from J, with 14 bases between. The CDR3 totals 15 residues. Germline values: CDR1 SGHRS, CDR2 YFSETQ.

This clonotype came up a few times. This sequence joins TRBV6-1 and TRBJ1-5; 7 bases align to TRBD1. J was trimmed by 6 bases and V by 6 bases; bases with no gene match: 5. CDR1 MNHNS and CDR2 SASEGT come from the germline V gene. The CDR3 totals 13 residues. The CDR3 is CASSPQGIQPQHF. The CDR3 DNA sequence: TGTGCCAGCAGCCCACAGGGGATTCAGCCCCAGCATTTT.